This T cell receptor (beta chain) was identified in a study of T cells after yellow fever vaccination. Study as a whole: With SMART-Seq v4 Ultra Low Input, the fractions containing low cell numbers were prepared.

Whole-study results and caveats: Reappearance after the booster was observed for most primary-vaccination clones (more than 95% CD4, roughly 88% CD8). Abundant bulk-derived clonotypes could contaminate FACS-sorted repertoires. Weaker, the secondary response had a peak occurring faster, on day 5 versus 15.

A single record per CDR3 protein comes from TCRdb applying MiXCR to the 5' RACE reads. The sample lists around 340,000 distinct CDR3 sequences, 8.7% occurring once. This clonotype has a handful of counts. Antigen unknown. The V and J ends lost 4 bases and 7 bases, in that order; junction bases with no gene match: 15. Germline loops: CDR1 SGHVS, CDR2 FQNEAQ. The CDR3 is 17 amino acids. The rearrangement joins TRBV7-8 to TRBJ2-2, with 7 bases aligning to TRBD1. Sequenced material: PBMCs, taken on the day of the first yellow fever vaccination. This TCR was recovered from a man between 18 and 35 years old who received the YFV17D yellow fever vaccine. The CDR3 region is CASSSHPRGRYVGELFF. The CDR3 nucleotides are TGTGCCAGCAGCTCTCACCCCAGGGGGAGATATGTCGGGGAGCTGTTTTTT.